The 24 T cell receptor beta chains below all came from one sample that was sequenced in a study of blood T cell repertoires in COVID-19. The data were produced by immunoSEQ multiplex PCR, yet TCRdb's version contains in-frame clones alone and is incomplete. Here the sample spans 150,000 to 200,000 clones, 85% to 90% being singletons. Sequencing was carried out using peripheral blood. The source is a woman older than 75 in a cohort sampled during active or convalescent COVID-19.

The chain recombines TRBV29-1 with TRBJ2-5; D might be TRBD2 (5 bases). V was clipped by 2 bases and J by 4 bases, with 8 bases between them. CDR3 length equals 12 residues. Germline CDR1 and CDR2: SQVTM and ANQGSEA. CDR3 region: CSVERGGETQYF. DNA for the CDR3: TGCAGCGTTGAACGGGGTGGAGAGACCCAGTACTTC. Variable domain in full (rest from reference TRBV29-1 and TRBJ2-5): SAVISQKPSRDICQRGTSLTIQCQVDSQVTMMFWYRQQPGQSLTLIATANQGSEATYESGFVIDKFPISRPNLTFSTLTVSNMSPEDSSIYLCSVERGGETQYFGPGTRLLVL.

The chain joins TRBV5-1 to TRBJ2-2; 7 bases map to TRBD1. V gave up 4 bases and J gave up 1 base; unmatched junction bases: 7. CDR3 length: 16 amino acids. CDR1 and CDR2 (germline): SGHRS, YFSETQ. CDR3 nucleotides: TGCGCCAGCAGCGGACAGACAGGGAGGAACACCGGGGAGCTGTTTTTT. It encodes CASSGQTGRNTGELFF. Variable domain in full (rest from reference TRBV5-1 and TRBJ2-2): KAGVTQTPRYLIKTRGQQVTLSCSPISGHRSVSWYQQTPGQGLQFLFEYFSETQRNKGNFPGRFSGRQFSNSRSEMNVSTLELGDSALYLCASSGQTGRNTGELFFGEGSRLTVL.

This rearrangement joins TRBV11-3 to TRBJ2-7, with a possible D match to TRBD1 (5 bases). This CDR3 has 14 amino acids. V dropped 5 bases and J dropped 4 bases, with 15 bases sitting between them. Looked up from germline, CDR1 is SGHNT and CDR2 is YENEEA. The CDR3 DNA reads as TGTGCCAGCAGCCCCCAATCCCGGACATACGAGCAGTACTTC. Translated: CASSPQSRTYEQYF.

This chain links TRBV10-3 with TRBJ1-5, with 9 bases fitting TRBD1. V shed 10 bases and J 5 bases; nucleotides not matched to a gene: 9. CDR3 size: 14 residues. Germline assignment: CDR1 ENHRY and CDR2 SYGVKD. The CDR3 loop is CATGGTGSHQPQHF. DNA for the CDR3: TGTGCCACCGGCGGGACAGGGAGCCATCAGCCCCAGCATTTT.

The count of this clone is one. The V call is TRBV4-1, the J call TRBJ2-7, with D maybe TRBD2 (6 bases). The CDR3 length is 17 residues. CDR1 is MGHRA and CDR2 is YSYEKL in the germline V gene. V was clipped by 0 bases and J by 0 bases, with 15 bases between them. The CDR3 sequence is CASSQDPRDSGSYEQYV. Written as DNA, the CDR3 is TGCGCCAGCAGCCAAGACCCACGGGACTCGGGCTCCTACGAGCAGTACGTC.

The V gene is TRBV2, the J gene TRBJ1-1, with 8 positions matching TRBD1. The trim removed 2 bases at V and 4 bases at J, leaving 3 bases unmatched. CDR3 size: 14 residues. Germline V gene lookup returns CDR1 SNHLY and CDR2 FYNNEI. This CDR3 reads CASSERGTGTEAFF. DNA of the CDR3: TGTGCCAGCAGTGAAAGGGGGACAGGCACTGAAGCTTTCTTT.

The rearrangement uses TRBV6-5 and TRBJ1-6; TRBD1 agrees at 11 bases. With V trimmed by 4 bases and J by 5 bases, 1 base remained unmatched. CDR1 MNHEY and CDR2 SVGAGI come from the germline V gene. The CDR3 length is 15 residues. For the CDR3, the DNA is TGTGCCAGCAGTTCGGGACAGGGGGATAATTCACCCCTCCACTTT. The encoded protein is CASSSGQGDNSPLHF.

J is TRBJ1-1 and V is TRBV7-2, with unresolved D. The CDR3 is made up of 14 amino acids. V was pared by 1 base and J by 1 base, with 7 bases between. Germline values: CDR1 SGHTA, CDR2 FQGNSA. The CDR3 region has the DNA TGTGCCAGCAGCTTAGTGACTGCGAACACTGAAGCTTTCTTT. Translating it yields CASSLVTANTEAFF.

CDR3 DNA sequence: TGCGCCAGCAGCCAAGCGGGGCCCAGGGGGCTTGACTACGAGCAGTACTTC. This gives the protein CASSQAGPRGLDYEQYF. The V gene is TRBV4-3, the J gene TRBJ2-7; 8 bases are a match to TRBD1. Germline CDR1 is LGHNA and CDR2 is YSLEER. The CDR3 length is 17 residues. V trimming: 1 base; J trimming: 3 bases; junction bases outside the gene matches: 11.

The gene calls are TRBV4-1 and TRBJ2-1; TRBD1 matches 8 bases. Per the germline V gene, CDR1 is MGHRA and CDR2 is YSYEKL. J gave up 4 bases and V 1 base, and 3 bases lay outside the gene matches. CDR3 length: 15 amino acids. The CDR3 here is CASSQGTGRYNEQFF. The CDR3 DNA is TGCGCCAGCAGCCAAGGGACAGGGCGGTACAATGAGCAGTTCTTC.

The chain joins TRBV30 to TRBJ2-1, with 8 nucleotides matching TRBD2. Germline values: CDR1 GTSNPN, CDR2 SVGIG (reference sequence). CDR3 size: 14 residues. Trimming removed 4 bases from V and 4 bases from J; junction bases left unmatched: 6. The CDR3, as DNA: TGTGCCTGGACGGAGCTAGCGGGTTACAATGAGCAGTTCTTC. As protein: CAWTELAGYNEQFF.

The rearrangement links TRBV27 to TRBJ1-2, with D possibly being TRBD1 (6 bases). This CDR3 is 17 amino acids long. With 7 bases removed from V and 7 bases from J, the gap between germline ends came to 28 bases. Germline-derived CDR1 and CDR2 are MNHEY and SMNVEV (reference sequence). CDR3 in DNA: TGTGCCAGCAACCATCAGGGGACCGCCTTGGCAGGTGGTGGCTACACCTTC. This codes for CASNHQGTALAGGGYTF.

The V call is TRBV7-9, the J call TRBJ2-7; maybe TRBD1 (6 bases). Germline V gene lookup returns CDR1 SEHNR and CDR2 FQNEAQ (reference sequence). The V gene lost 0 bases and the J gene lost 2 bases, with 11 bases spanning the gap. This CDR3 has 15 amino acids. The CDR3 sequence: CASSLAPDRTYEQYF. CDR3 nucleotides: TGTGCCAGCAGCTTAGCGCCGGACAGAACCTACGAGCAGTACTTC.

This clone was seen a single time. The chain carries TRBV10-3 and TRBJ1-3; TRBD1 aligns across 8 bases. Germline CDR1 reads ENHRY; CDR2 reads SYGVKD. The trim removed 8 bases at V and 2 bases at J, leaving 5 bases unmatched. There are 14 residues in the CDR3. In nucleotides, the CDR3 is TGTGCCATCGGGACAGGAGTGGCTGGAAACACCATATATTTT. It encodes CAIGTGVAGNTIYF.

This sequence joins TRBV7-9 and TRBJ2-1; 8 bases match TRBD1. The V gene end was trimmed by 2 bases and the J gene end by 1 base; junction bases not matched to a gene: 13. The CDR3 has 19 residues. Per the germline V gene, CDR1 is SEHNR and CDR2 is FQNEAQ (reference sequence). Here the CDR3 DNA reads TGTGCCAGCAGCTTAAGGTGGCAGGGGGCGCGAAGGTCCTACAATGAGCAGTTCTTC. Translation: CASSLRWQGARRSYNEQFF.

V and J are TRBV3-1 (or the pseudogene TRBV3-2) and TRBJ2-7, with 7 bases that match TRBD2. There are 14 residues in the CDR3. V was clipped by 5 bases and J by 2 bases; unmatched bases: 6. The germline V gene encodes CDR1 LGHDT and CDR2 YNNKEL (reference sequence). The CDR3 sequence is CASSGLGTTYEQYF. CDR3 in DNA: TGTGCCAGCAGCGGACTAGGGACTACCTACGAGCAGTACTTC.

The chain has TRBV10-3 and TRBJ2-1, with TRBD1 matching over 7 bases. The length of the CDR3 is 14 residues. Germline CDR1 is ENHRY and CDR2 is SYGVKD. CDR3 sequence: CASTPGTEENEQFF. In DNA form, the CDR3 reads TGTGCTTCGACGCCCGGGACAGAGGAGAATGAGCAGTTCTTC.

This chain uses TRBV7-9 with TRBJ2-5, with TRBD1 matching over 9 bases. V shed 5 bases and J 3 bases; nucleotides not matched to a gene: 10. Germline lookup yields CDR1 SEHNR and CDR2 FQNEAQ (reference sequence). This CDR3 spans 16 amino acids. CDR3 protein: CASSPWGTGNKETQYF. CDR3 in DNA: TGTGCCAGCAGCCCTTGGGGGACAGGGAATAAAGAGACCCAGTACTTC.

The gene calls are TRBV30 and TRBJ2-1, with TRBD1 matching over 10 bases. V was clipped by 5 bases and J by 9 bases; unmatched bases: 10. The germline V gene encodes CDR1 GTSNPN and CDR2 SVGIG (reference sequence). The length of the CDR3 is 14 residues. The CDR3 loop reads CAWGQGGGLGEQFF. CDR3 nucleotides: TGTGCCTGGGGACAGGGGGGCGGTTTAGGTGAGCAGTTCTTC. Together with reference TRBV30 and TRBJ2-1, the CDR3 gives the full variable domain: SQTIHQWPATLVQPVGSPLSLECTVEGTSNPNLYWYRQAAGRGLQLLFYSVGIGQISSEVPQNLSASRPQDRQFILSSKKLLLSDSGFYLCAWGQGGGLGEQFFGPGTRLTVL.

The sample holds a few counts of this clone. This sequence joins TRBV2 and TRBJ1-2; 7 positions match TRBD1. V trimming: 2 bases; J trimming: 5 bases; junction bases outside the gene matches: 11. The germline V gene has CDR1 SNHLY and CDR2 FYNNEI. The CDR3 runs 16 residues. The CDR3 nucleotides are TGTGCCAGCAGTGAATTTTTGACAGGGAAAGGTTATGGCTACACCTTC. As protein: CASSEFLTGKGYGYTF.

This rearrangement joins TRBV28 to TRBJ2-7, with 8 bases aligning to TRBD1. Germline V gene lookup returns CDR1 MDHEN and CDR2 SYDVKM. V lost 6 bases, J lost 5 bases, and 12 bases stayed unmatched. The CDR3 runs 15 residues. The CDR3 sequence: CASRGRVDRGHEQYF. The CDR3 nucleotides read TGTGCCAGCAGGGGAAGGGTAGACAGGGGCCACGAGCAGTACTTC. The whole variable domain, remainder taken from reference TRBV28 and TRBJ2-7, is DVKVTQSSRYLVKRTGEKVFLECVQDMDHENMFWYRQDPGLGLRLIYFSYDVKMKEKGDIPEGYSVSREKKERFSLILESASTNQTSMYLCASRGRVDRGHEQYFGPGTRLTVT.

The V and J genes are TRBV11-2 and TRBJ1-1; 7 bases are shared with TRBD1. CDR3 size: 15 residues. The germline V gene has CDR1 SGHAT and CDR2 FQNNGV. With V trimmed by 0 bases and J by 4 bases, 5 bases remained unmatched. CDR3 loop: CASSLESGGSTEAFF. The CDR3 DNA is TGTGCCAGCAGCTTAGAGTCAGGGGGGAGCACTGAAGCTTTCTTT.

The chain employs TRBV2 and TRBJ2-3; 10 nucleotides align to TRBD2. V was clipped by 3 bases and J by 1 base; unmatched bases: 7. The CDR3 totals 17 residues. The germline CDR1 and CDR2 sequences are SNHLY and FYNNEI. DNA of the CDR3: TGTGCCAGCAGTGAGATGGCTAGCGGGAGCGGCACAGATACGCAGTATTTT. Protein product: CASSEMASGSGTDTQYF.

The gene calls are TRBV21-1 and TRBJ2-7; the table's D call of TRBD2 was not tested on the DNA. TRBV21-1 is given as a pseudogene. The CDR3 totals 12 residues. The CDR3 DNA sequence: TGTGCCAGCAGCCTAGGGGCGGGGGAGCAGTACTTC. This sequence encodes CASSLGAGEQYF.